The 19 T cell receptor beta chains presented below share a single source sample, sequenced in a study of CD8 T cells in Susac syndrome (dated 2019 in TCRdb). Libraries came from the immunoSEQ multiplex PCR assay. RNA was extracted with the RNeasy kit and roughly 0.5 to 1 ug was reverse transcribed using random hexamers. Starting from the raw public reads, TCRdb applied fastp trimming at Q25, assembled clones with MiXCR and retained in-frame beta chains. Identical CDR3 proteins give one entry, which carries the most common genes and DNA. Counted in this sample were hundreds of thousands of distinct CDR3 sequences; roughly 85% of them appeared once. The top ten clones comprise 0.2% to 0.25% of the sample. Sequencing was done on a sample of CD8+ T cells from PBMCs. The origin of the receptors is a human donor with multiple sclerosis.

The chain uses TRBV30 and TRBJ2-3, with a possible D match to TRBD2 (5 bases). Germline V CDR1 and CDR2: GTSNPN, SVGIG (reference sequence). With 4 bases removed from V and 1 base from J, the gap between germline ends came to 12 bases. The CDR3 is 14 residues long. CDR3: CAWNAGLGTDTQYF. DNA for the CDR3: TGTGCCTGGAACGCGGGTTTGGGCACAGATACGCAGTATTTT. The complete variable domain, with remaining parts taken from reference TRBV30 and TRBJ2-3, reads SQTIHQWPATLVQPVGSPLSLECTVEGTSNPNLYWYRQAAGRGLQLLFYSVGIGQISSEVPQNLSASRPQDRQFILSSKKLLLSDSGFYLCAWNAGLGTDTQYFGPGTRLTVL.

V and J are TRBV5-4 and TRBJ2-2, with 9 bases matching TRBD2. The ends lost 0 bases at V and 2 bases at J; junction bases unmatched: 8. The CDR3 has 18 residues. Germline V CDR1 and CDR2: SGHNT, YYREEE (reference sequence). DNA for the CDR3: TGTGCCAGCAGCTTGGCCGGCCTAGCGGGAACTAACACCGGGGAGCTGTTTTTT. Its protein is CASSLAGLAGTNTGELFF.

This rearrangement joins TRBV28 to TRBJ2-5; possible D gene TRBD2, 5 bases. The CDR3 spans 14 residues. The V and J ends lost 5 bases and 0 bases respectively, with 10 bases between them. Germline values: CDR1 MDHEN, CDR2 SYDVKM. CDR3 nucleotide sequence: TGTGCCAGCAGTCCCGGACTGAACCAAGAGACCCAGTACTTC. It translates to CASSPGLNQETQYF.

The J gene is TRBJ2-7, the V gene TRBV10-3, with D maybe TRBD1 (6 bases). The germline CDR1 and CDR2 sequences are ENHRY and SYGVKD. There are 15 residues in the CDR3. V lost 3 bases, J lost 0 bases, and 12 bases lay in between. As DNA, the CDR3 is TGTGCCATCAGTGAAGATCCAGGGGCCTCCTACGAGCAGTACTTC. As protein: CAISEDPGASYEQYF.

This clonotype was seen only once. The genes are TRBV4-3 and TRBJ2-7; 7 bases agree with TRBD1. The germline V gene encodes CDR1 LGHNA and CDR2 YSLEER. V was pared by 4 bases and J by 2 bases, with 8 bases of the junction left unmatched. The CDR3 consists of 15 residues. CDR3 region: CASSPPDRLPYEQYF. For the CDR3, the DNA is TGCGCCAGCAGCCCCCCGGACAGGCTTCCCTACGAGCAGTACTTC.

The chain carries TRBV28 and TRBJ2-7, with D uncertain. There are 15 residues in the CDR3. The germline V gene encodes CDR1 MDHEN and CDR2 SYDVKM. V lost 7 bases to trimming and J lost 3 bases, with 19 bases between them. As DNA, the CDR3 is TGTGCCAGCACCTCGCAAAAGGGCGAAAACTACGAGCAGTACTTC. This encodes CASTSQKGENYEQYF.

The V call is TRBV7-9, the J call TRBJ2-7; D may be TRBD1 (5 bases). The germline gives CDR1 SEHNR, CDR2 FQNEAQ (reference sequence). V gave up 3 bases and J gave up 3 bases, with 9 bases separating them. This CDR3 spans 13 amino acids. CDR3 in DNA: TGTGCCAGCAGCTTCGACAGCGTCTACGAGCAGTACTTC. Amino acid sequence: CASSFDSVYEQYF.

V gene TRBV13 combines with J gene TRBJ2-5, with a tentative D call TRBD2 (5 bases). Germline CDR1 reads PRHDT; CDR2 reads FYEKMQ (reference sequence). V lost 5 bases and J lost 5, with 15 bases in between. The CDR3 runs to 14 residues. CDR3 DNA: TGTGCCAGCAGCCAGTGGGGAGCCCGGGAGACCCAGTACTTC. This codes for CASSQWGARETQYF.

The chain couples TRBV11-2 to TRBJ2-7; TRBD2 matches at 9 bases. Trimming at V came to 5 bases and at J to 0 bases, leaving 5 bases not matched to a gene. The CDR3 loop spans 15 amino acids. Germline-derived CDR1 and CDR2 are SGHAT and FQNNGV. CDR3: CASSPLAGVSYEQYF. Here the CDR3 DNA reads TGTGCCAGCAGCCCTTTAGCGGGAGTCTCCTACGAGCAGTACTTC.

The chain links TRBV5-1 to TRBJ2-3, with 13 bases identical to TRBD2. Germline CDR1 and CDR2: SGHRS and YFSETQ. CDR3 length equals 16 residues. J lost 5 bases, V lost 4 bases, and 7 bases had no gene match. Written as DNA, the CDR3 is TGCGCCAGCAGCGATCGGACTAGCGGGAGCGGAGATACGCAGTATTTT. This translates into CASSDRTSGSGDTQYF.

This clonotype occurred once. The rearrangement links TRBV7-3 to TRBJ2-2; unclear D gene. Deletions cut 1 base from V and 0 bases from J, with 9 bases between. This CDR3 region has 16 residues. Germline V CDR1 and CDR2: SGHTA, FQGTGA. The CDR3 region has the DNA TGTGCCAGCAGCTTAATTCTAGGCCCGAACACCGGGGAGCTGTTTTTT. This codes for CASSLILGPNTGELFF.

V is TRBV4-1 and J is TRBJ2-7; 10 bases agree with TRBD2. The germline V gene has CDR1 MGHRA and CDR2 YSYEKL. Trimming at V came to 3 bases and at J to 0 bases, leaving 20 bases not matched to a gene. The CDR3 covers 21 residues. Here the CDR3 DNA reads TGCGCCAGCAGCCAGGGGAGGATACAGGGGCTAGCGGGAGCCCCCTCCTACGAGCAGTACTTC. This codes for CASSQGRIQGLAGAPSYEQYF.

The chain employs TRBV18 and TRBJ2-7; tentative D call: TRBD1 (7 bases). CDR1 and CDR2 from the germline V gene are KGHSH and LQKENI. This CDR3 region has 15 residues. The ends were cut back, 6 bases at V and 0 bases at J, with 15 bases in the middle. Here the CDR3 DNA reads TGTGCCAGCTCGGGGGCGGGACAGAGCTCCTACGAGCAGTACTTC. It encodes CASSGAGQSSYEQYF.

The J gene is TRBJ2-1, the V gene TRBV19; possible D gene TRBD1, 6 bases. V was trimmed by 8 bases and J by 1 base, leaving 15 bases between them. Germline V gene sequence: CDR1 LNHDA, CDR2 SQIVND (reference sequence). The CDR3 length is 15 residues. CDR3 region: CASEAGTMSYNEQFF. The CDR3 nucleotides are TGTGCCAGTGAGGCAGGGACAATGTCCTACAATGAGCAGTTCTTC. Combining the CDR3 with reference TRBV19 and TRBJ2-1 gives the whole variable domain DGGITQSPKYLFRKEGQNVTLSCEQNLNHDAMYWYRQDPGQGLRLIYYSQIVNDFQKGDIAEGYSVSREKKESFPLTVTSAQKNPTAFYLCASEAGTMSYNEQFFGPGTRLTVL.

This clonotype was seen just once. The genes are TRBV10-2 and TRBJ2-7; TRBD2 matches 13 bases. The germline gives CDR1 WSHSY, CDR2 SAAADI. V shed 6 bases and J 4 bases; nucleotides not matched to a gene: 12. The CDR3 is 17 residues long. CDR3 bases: TGCGCCAGCAGCGAGGAACCGGGACTAGCGGGAAAGTACGAGCAGTACTTC. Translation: CASSEEPGLAGKYEQYF.

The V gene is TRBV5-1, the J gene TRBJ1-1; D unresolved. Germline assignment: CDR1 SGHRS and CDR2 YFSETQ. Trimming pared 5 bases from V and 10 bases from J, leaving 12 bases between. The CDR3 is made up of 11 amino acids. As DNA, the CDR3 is TGCGCCAGCAGTTCCGCCGCCGGAGCTTTCTTT. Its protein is CASSSAAGAFF. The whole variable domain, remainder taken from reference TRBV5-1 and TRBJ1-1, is KAGVTQTPRYLIKTRGQQVTLSCSPISGHRSVSWYQQTPGQGLQFLFEYFSETQRNKGNFPGRFSGRQFSNSRSEMNVSTLELGDSALYLCASSSAAGAFFGQGTRLTVV.

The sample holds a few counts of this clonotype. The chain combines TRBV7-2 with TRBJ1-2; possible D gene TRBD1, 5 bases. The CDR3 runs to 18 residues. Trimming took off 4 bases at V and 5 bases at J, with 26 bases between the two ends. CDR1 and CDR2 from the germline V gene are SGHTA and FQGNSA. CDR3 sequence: CASSSLPAGSVIEYGYTF. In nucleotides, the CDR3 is TGTGCCAGCAGCTCCTTGCCAGCAGGGAGTGTAATTGAATATGGCTACACCTTC.

CDR3 in DNA: TGCGCCAGCAGCCAAGAAGTGAGCAGAAGGGGGGAGAATCAGCCCCAGCATTTT. This codes for CASSQEVSRRGENQPQHF. The chain links TRBV4-1 to TRBJ1-5, with a weak D call TRBD1 (6 bases). Germline values: CDR1 MGHRA, CDR2 YSYEKL. V was pared by 0 bases and J by 4 bases, with 19 bases between. This CDR3 region has 18 residues.

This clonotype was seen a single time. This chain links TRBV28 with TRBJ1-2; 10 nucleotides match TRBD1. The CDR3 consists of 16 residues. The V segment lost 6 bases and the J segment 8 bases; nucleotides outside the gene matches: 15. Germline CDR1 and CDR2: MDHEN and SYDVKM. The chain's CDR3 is CASRSIDRGPVYGYTF. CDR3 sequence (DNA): TGTGCCAGCAGATCTATCGACAGGGGGCCCGTCTACGGCTACACCTTC.